The next 16 T cell receptor beta chains were all read from a single sample in a study of T cell clones after liver transplantation. Produced via immunoSEQ multiplex PCR; TCRdb's table is partial and in-frame only. The table has 50,000 to 60,000 clones, 70% to 80% seen once. This specimen consisted of CD4+ T cells from blood, obtained at the approximately 16-month timepoint. The origin of the receptors is a human patient who received a liver transplant. Some T cells may originate from the graft donor.

V gene TRBV5-4 combines with J gene TRBJ2-1; 8 positions agree with TRBD2. Germline V gives CDR1 SGHNT, CDR2 YYREEE (reference sequence). Trimming cost V 4 bases and J 4 bases; bases outside gene matches: 10. This CDR3 region has 16 residues. CDR3 DNA sequence: TGTGCCAGCAGCCCAGATAGCGGGATAAGGTACAATGAGCAGTTCTTC. Translating it yields CASSPDSGIRYNEQFF.

The chain employs TRBV29-1 and TRBJ2-1; 11 bases match TRBD1. The CDR3 sequence is 14 residues long. Losses at the gene ends were 4 bases for V and 8 bases for J; bases not matched to a gene: 7. Germline V lookup: CDR1 SQVTM, CDR2 ANQGSEA. In DNA, the CDR3 is TGCAGCGTTGCTAGGACAGGGGGCATTGATGAGCAGTTCTTC. It is translated as CSVARTGGIDEQFF.

The CDR3 DNA follows: TGTGCCAGCAGACAGACAGGGGGGACCACTGAAGCTTTCTTT. Its protein is CASRQTGGTTEAFF. The chain employs TRBV28 and TRBJ1-1, with 9 positions matching TRBD1. The CDR3 has 14 amino acids. The germline gives CDR1 MDHEN, CDR2 SYDVKM. V trimming: 6 bases; J trimming: 4 bases; junction bases outside the gene matches: 6.

In regard to this clone: Other nucleotide sequences from this sample produce the same CDR3. The V and J genes are TRBV7-8 and TRBJ2-7; no clear D gene. Germline values: CDR1 SGHVS, CDR2 FQNEAQ. The CDR3 runs 15 residues. V shed 2 bases and J shed 6 bases, with 17 bases lying between them. As DNA, the CDR3 is TGTGCCAGCAGCTTAACCCCAGGTCCGGGCGGCGAGCAGTACTTC. Translating it yields CASSLTPGPGGEQYF.

This chain links TRBV10-3 with TRBJ2-1, with D perhaps matching TRBD1 (5 bases). V was clipped by 3 bases and J by 4 bases, with 13 bases between them. The CDR3 runs to 15 residues. Germline CDR1 reads ENHRY; CDR2 reads SYGVKD. CDR3 residues: CAISDLNRQYNEQFF. The CDR3 bases are TGTGCCATCAGTGATTTAAACCGACAGTACAATGAGCAGTTCTTC.

The rearrangement links TRBV4-2 to TRBJ2-6; TRBD1 or TRBD2 may be the D gene (5 bases each). This CDR3 spans 17 amino acids. The germline V gene encodes CDR1 LGHNA and CDR2 YNFKEQ. V lost 4 bases and J 2 bases, leaving 15 bases between the germline ends. CDR3 sequence (DNA): TGTGCCAGCAGCCCATCCTCCTGGGACCCTGGGGCCAACGTCCTGACTTTC. This translates into CASSPSSWDPGANVLTF.

V gene TRBV28 combines with J gene TRBJ1-5, with D tentatively TRBD1 (5 bases). Germline CDR1 is MDHEN and CDR2 is SYDVKM. Trimming cost V 8 bases and J 8 bases, with 10 bases left between them. The CDR3 length is 11 residues. The CDR3 DNA is TGTGCCAGCCGCCAAGGGGAGCCCCAGCATTTT. Translation: CASRQGEPQHF.

The genes are TRBV7-9 and TRBJ1-1, with 8 bases identical to TRBD1. Germline trimming cut 5 bases from V and 5 bases from J; bases unmatched to any gene: 7. Germline-derived CDR1 and CDR2 are SEHNR and FQNEAQ (reference sequence). The CDR3 extends over 14 amino acids. The CDR3: CASSLQGEGTEAFF. The CDR3 nucleotides read TGTGCCAGCAGCCTACAGGGGGAAGGGACTGAAGCTTTCTTT.

The table lists this clone with a count of one. V and J are TRBV2 and TRBJ2-5, with 14 bases fitting TRBD2. Germline V lookup: CDR1 SNHLY, CDR2 FYNNEI. V trimming: 4 bases; J trimming: 2 bases; junction bases outside the gene matches: 9. The CDR3 sequence is 18 residues long. The CDR3 DNA sequence: TGTGCCAGCAGTGGTCTACAGGGGACTAGCGGGGGACAAGAGACCCAGTACTTC. Translating gives CASSGLQGTSGGQETQYF.

In this sample, this clone turned up a few times. The chain has TRBV25-1 and TRBJ2-1; TRBD1 agrees at 8 bases. The length of the CDR3 is 15 residues. Germline V gene lookup returns CDR1 MGHDK and CDR2 SYGVNS. The ends lost 1 base at V and 4 bases at J; junction bases unmatched: 3. Here the CDR3 reads CASSESGQAYNEQFF. The CDR3 region has the DNA TGTGCCAGCAGTGAATCGGGACAGGCTTACAATGAGCAGTTCTTC.

CDR3 DNA sequence: TGTGCCAGCAGTTTTACTCTAGCGGGGCTTTCCTACGAGCAGTACTTC. Translated: CASSFTLAGLSYEQYF. The chain has TRBV28 and TRBJ2-7, with 9 bases lining up with TRBD2. V trimming: 3 bases; J trimming: 1 base; junction bases outside the gene matches: 7. Germline V gene sequence: CDR1 MDHEN, CDR2 SYDVKM. The CDR3 length is 16 residues. The entire variable domain, with the rest obtained from reference TRBV28 and TRBJ2-7, is as follows: DVKVTQSSRYLVKRTGEKVFLECVQDMDHENMFWYRQDPGLGLRLIYFSYDVKMKEKGDIPEGYSVSREKKERFSLILESASTNQTSMYLCASSFTLAGLSYEQYFGPGTRLTVT.

The CDR3 spells CASSGGASTVSGNTIYF. In DNA form, the CDR3 reads TGCGCCAGCAGCGGGGGGGCCAGCACCGTTTCTGGAAACACCATATATTTT. The chain is built from TRBV5-1 and TRBJ1-3, with D possibly TRBD1 on 6 matching bases. Trimming cost V 4 bases and J 1 base, with 18 bases left between them. In germline, CDR1 is SGHRS, CDR2 YFSETQ. The CDR3 runs to 17 residues.

This sequence joins TRBV11-2 and TRBJ1-3; 7 bases align to TRBD1. CDR3 length: 15 amino acids. Losses at the gene ends were 5 bases for V and 4 bases for J; bases not matched to a gene: 8. Germline CDR1 SGHAT, CDR2 FQNNGV. The CDR3 nucleotides are TGTGCCAGCAGCCTAACCCGGGACAGCGGAAACACCATATATTTT. It codes for CASSLTRDSGNTIYF.

J is TRBJ2-5 and V is TRBV29-1; D is perhaps TRBD1 (5 bases). Per the germline V gene, CDR1 is SQVTM and CDR2 is ANQGSEA. Trimming shortened V by 7 bases and J by 1 base, and 10 bases separated the two germline ends. This CDR3 has 12 amino acids. The CDR3 nucleotides are TGCAGCGGAGGACAAGGCCAAGAGACCCAGTACTTC. It encodes CSGGQGQETQYF.

This chain connects TRBV19 to TRBJ2-1; 10 bases map to TRBD2. The CDR3 totals 16 residues. Per the germline V gene, CDR1 is LNHDA and CDR2 is SQIVND (reference sequence). J gave up 7 bases and V 10 bases, and 16 bases lay outside the gene matches. In DNA, the CDR3 is TGTGCCACCCGGGACAGGAGTAGCGGGAGGAAGAATGAGCAGTTCTTC. This translates into CATRDRSSGRKNEQFF.

The chain uses TRBV28 and TRBJ1-2; perhaps TRBD1 as D (5 bases). This CDR3 is 13 amino acids long. V lost 7 bases and J lost 4, with 13 bases in between. Germline loops: CDR1 MDHEN, CDR2 SYDVKM. The CDR3 coding sequence is TGTGCCAGCACCATCGGGGGACGCTATGGCTACACCTTC. Protein product: CASTIGGRYGYTF.